The text below deals with one T cell receptor beta chain. The source of the sample is a study of pediatric ulcerative colitis. Trimming stripped 0 bases from V and 4 bases from J, with 8 bases between. The CDR3 is made up of 14 amino acids. Germline loops: CDR1 SGHRS, CDR2 YFSETQ. Sequencing used immunoSEQ multiplex PCR; TCRdb keeps in-frame clones, though not all of them. Of about 36,000 clones in the sample, around four fifths were seen once. The origin of this receptor is a girl aged 5 to 17 with moderate ulcerative colitis. The material sequenced was blood. The chain is built from TRBV5-1 and TRBJ2-1; D gene unclear. This CDR3 reads CASSLAGEYNEQFF. CDR3 DNA sequence: TGCGCCAGCAGCTTGGCCGGCGAATACAATGAGCAGTTCTTC.